This is a list of T cell receptor beta chains from one sample in a study of T cell responses to AZD1222 COVID-19 vaccine. Using immunoSEQ multiplex PCR, the repertoire was profiled, and TCRdb retains in-frame clones only, with some absent. The sample lists about 150,000 clones, 87% occurring once. This specimen consisted of peripheral blood, obtained 28 days after the second AZD1222 dose. Receptor source: an adult who received the AZD1222 COVID-19 vaccine. The CDR3 runs from the conserved cysteine through the conserved F or W. D genes are given only for firm matches. Some rows have no size entry. The others give once, few or many, or a class for an expanded clone.

j_call | v_call | cdr3_length | d_call | clone_size | cdr3_aa | cdr3_nt
TRBJ2-2 | TRBV28 | 17 | . | . | CASSYKPLQEPTGELFF | TGTGCCAGCAGTTACAAGCCCCTCCAGGAGCCCACCGGGGAGCTGTTTTTT
TRBJ2-2 | TRBV7-2 | 19 | TRBD2 | once | CASSSLGSGRAEQAGELFF | TGTGCCAGCAGCAGTTTGGGTAGCGGGAGGGCCGAGCAGGCCGGGGAGCTGTTTTTT
TRBJ2-7 | TRBV19 | 15 | TRBD2 | . | CASRSGGAGAYEQYF | TGTGCCAGTCGATCCGGCGGGGCGGGAGCCTACGAGCAGTACTTC
TRBJ2-3 | TRBV19 | 13 | . | . | CASSRGLGDTQYF | TGTGCCAGTAGTAGGGGCCTGGGGGATACGCAGTATTTT
TRBJ2-5 | TRBV5-1 | 15 | . | . | CASSPPGGSKETQYF | TGCGCCAGCAGCCCACCCGGAGGTAGCAAAGAGACCCAGTACTTC
TRBJ1-1 | TRBV20-1 | 11 | . | . | CSAPRNTEAFF | TGCAGTGCTCCGAGGAACACTGAAGCTTTCTTT
TRBJ2-6 | TRBV18 | 15 | . | . | CASSPTGSGANVLTF | TGTGCCAGCTCACCAACAGGCTCTGGGGCCAACGTCCTGACTTTC
TRBJ1-2 | TRBV7-9 | 13 | . | . | CASSLDSFGGYTF | TGTGCCAGCAGCTTAGACAGCTTTGGGGGCTACACCTTC
TRBJ2-1 | TRBV15 | 19 | TRBD2 | . | CATSRERLAGEWTYNEQFF | TGTGCCACCAGCAGAGAACGACTAGCGGGAGAATGGACCTACAATGAGCAGTTCTTC
TRBJ1-5 | TRBV19 | 13 | . | . | CASSRGNNQPQHF | TGTGCCAGTAGTCGCGGGAACAATCAGCCCCAGCATTTT
TRBJ1-5 | TRBV18 | 13 | . | . | CASSPPPGSLQHF | TGTGCCAGCTCACCACCCCCAGGGTCGCTCCAGCATTTT
TRBJ2-7 | TRBV7-2 | 16 | . | . | CASSLRSYGRGGEQYF | TGTGCCAGCAGCTTAAGGAGTTATGGCAGGGGGGGAGAGCAGTACTTC
TRBJ1-5 | TRBV7-2 | 15 | . | few | CASSLGQGGSQPQHF | TGTGCCAGCAGCTTAGGGCAGGGAGGATCCCAGCCCCAGCATTTT
TRBJ1-3 | TRBV19 | 16 | . | . | CASSKEGPRSGNTIYF | TGTGCCAGTAGTAAGGAGGGGCCCCGCTCTGGAAACACCATATATTTT
TRBJ2-1 | TRBV21-1 | 18 | . | . | CASSKVWTSGVLGYEQFF | TGTGCCAGCAGCAAAGTTTGGACTAGCGGAGTCCTAGGGTATGAGCAGTTCTTC
TRBJ2-2 | TRBV5-1 | 15 | TRBD1 | . | CASSRTGGDTGELFF | TGCGCCAGCAGCCGGACAGGGGGCGACACCGGGGAGCTGTTTTTT
TRBJ2-7 | TRBV3-1/TRBV3-2 | 15 | . | . | CASSQGSGTSYEQYF | TGTGCCAGCAGCCAAGGGTCCGGGACCTCCTACGAGCAGTACTTC
TRBJ2-7 | TRBV5-5 | 15 | TRBD2 | . | CASSWDGLAGGEQYF | TGTGCCAGCAGCTGGGACGGACTAGCGGGAGGGGAGCAGTACTTC
TRBJ2-3 | TRBV6-2/TRBV6-3 | 12 | . | . | CASSLGGDTQYF | TGTGCCAGCAGCCTGGGGGGAGATACGCAGTATTTT
TRBJ2-7 | TRBV7-9 | 16 | TRBD2 | . | CASSPRTSGRPTEQYF | TGTGCCAGCAGCCCACGGACTAGCGGGAGACCCACCGAGCAGTACTTC
TRBJ2-3 | TRBV6-1 | 14 | TRBD2 | . | CASSEGLPSDTQYF | TGTGCCAGCAGTGAGGGACTACCCTCCGATACGCAGTATTTT
TRBJ2-7 | TRBV7-9 | 15 | TRBD1 | . | CASSLQGQGADEQYF | TGTGCCAGCAGCCTCCAGGGACAGGGGGCGGACGAGCAGTACTTC
TRBJ2-3 | TRBV18 | 14 | . | . | CASSQSRAADTQYF | TGTGCCAGCTCCCAAAGCAGGGCGGCAGATACGCAGTATTTT
TRBJ2-5 | TRBV28 | 14 | . | . | CATTVETGQETQYF | TGTGCCACTACTGTCGAGACAGGACAAGAGACCCAGTACTTC
TRBJ2-3 | TRBV9 | 17 | TRBD2 | . | CASSEGEGMGSTDTQYF | TGTGCCAGCAGCGAAGGGGAGGGAATGGGTAGCACAGATACGCAGTATTTT
TRBJ2-7 | TRBV7-3 | 13 | . | . | CASSDKTGLEQYF | TGTGCCAGCAGCGACAAAACAGGGCTTGAGCAGTACTTC
TRBJ2-5 | TRBV6-2/TRBV6-3 | 16 | . | . | CASSQSRWTIRETQYF | TGTGCCAGCAGTCAATCCCGATGGACTATCCGGGAGACCCAGTACTTC
TRBJ2-3 | TRBV29-1 | 14 | TRBD2 | . | CSVARLAGEDTQYF | TGCAGCGTTGCGAGACTAGCGGGAGAGGATACGCAGTATTTT
TRBJ2-7 | TRBV28 | 13 | . | few | CASSKGGYYEQYF | TGTGCCAGCAGTAAAGGGGGATACTACGAGCAGTACTTC
TRBJ1-2 | TRBV6-1 | 14 | . | few | CASSEGPGTYGYTF | TGTGCCAGCAGTGAAGGGCCGGGGACCTATGGCTACACCTTC
TRBJ2-1 | TRBV3-1/TRBV3-2 | 17 | . | once | CASSPDRRRRDYNEQFF | TGTGCCAGCAGCCCGGACAGGCGCCGGAGGGATTACAATGAGCAGTTCTTC
TRBJ1-3 | TRBV30 | 13 | . | . | CAWSDGVGNTIYF | TGTGCCTGGAGCGACGGGGTAGGAAACACCATATATTTT
TRBJ1-5 | TRBV12-5 | 13 | . | . | CASGAGGNQPQHF | TGTGCTAGTGGCGCAGGGGGCAATCAGCCCCAGCATTTT
TRBJ1-6 | TRBV30 | 12 | . | . | CAWSFQNSPLHF | TGTGCCTGGAGTTTCCAGAATTCACCCCTCCACTTT
TRBJ2-1 | TRBV30 | 14 | . | . | CACSPVGVYNEQFF | TGTGCCTGCTCTCCGGTGGGAGTTTACAATGAGCAGTTCTTC
TRBJ2-3 | TRBV5-1 | 16 | . | . | CASSLRGGGSTDTQYF | TGCGCCAGCAGCTTGAGAGGCGGAGGGAGCACAGATACGCAGTATTTT
TRBJ2-1 | TRBV7-8 | 19 | . | . | CASSFLPAGASMQPNEQFF | TGTGCCAGCAGCTTCCTCCCGGCAGGGGCTAGCATGCAACCCAATGAGCAGTTCTTC
TRBJ2-1 | TRBV3-1/TRBV3-2 | 12 | TRBD2 | . | CASSRTSGRQFF | TGTGCCAGCAGCAGGACTAGCGGGAGACAGTTCTTC
TRBJ2-1 | TRBV2 | 14 | TRBD2 | . | CASHTGTSGNEQFF | TGTGCCAGCCATACCGGGACTAGCGGCAATGAGCAGTTCTTC
TRBJ1-5 | TRBV28 | 16 | . | . | CASSLSPLGGRQPQHF | TGTGCCAGCAGTTTATCCCCCCTCGGGGGGCGGCAGCCCCAGCATTTT
TRBJ2-3 | TRBV10-2 | 15 | TRBD1 | . | CASRGDRGPTDTQYF | TGCGCCAGCAGGGGGGACAGGGGTCCCACAGATACGCAGTATTTT
TRBJ1-5 | TRBV5-1 | 15 | TRBD1 | . | CASSLNTGDGQPQHF | TGCGCCAGCAGCTTGAATACAGGGGACGGTCAGCCCCAGCATTTT